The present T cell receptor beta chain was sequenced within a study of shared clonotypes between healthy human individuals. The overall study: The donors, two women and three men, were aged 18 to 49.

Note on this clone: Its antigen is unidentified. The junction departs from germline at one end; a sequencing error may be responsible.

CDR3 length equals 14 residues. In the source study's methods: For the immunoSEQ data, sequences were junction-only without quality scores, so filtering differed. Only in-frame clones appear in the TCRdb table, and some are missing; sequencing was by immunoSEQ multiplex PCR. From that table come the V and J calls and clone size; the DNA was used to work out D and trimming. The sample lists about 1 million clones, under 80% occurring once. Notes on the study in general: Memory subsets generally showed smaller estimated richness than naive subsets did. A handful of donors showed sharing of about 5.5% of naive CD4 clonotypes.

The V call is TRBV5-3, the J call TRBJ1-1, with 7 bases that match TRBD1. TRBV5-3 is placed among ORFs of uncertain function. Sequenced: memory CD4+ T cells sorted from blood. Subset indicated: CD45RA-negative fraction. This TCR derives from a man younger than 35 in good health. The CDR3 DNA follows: TGTGCCAGCAGCTTGAAGGGGGCCAATATGGAAGCTTTCTTT. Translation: CASSLKGANMEAFF.